These 9 T cell receptor beta chains share one sample of origin, sequenced in a study of T-cell reconstitution after alpha-beta-depleted transplantation in children. Preparation of the TCRbeta library was carried out with unique molecular identifiers. From the PCR reads, TCRdb called clonotypes with MiXCR, one entry per CDR3 protein. This repertoire shows around 400,000 distinct CDR3 sequences, approximately 10% found once; its top ten account for about 5%. Source: PBMCs from the stem cell graft donor, taken from the stem cell graft. The receptor set was obtained from a human donor who donated a stem cell graft to a child with acute myeloid leukemia.

This clonotype showed up just a few times. This chain uses TRBV5-6 with TRBJ1-2, with D hard to call. Trimming left V 0 bases short and J 4 bases short, with 7 bases between. Germline CDR1 SGHDT, CDR2 YYEEEE. The CDR3 loop spans 13 amino acids. The CDR3 DNA reads as TGTGCCAGCAGCTTGGAGCCTGCCTATGGCTACACCTTC. It is translated as CASSLEPAYGYTF.

The V and J genes are TRBV5-8 and TRBJ2-7, with 8 bases matching TRBD2. The CDR3 runs to 15 residues. Per the germline V gene, CDR1 is SGHTS and CDR2 is YDEGEE. With V trimmed by 1 base and J by 4 bases, 7 bases remained unmatched. In DNA, the CDR3 is TGTGCCAGCAGCTTGCTGAGCGGGAGTGTATACGAGCAGTACTTC. Residues: CASSLLSGSVYEQYF.

J is TRBJ2-2 and V is TRBV7-3, with 11 bases lining up with TRBD2. The length of the CDR3 is 18 residues. The V gene end was trimmed by 3 bases and the J gene end by 4 bases; junction bases not matched to a gene: 10. Germline lookup yields CDR1 SGHTA and CDR2 FQGTGA. The CDR3 nucleotides are TGTGCCAGCAGCTTTGCCCCTCTAGCGGGGGGAGGCACCGGGGAGCTGTTTTTT. This translates into CASSFAPLAGGGTGELFF. The entire variable domain, with the rest obtained from reference TRBV7-3 and TRBJ2-2, is as follows: GAGVSQTPSNKVTEKGKYVELRCDPISGHTALYWYRQSLGQGPEFLIYFQGTGAADDSGLPNDRFFAVRPEGSVSTLKIQRTERGDSAVYLCASSFAPLAGGGTGELFFGEGSRLTVL.

This clonotype was seen only a few times. The chain uses TRBV7-2 and TRBJ1-2; maybe TRBD1 (5 bases). The CDR3 totals 14 residues. The V end lost 1 base, the J end lost 3 bases, and 9 bases lay between the germline ends. Germline CDR1 SGHTA, CDR2 FQGNSA. The CDR3 DNA is TGTGCCAGCAGCTTAGGGGACGGTGACTATGGCTACACCTTC. It translates to CASSLGDGDYGYTF.

This clonotype showed up just a few times. The chain employs TRBV10-3 and TRBJ2-1; tentative D call: TRBD1 (6 bases). The V gene's germline CDR1 is ENHRY and CDR2 SYGVKD. The CDR3 totals 13 residues. V was cut by 1 base and J by 6 bases, with 7 bases left in between. The CDR3 sequence is CAISELQGNEQFF. CDR3 sequence (DNA): TGTGCCATCAGTGAGTTACAGGGCAATGAGCAGTTCTTC.

This clonotype was counted a few times. CDR3 loop: CASSLVTGTGAREAFF. DNA for the CDR3: TGTGCCAGCAGCTTAGTAACCGGGACAGGTGCCCGTGAAGCTTTCTTT. The chain carries TRBV7-6 and TRBJ1-1; 8 bases are a match to TRBD1. This CDR3 spans 16 amino acids. Trimming removed 1 base from V and 7 bases from J; junction bases left unmatched: 11. Germline V gene sequence: CDR1 SGHVS, CDR2 FNYEAQ.

This clonotype was counted only a few times. The chain carries TRBV20-1 and TRBJ2-5; D is undetermined. Looked up from germline, CDR1 is DFQATT and CDR2 is SNEGSKA (reference sequence). With 6 bases removed from V and 2 bases from J, the gap between germline ends came to 16 bases. This CDR3 has 14 amino acids. The CDR3 sequence: CSADHSGRQETQYF. The CDR3 region has the DNA TGCAGTGCAGACCATTCCGGGCGTCAAGAGACCCAGTACTTC.

The chain carries TRBV7-2 and TRBJ1-2; D is unresolved. Germline lookup yields CDR1 SGHTA and CDR2 FQGNSA. V dropped 0 bases and J dropped 2 bases, with 13 bases sitting between them. The CDR3 totals 16 residues. The CDR3 DNA reads as TGTGCCAGCAGCTTAGCCACAACCAAAGCAAACTATGGCTACACCTTC. Amino acids: CASSLATTKANYGYTF. Based on the CDR3 plus reference TRBV7-2 and TRBJ1-2, the full variable domain is GAGVSQSPSNKVTEKGKDVELRCDPISGHTALYWYRQSLGQGLEFLIYFQGNSAPDKSGLPSDRFSAERTGGSVSTLTIQRTQQEDSAVYLCASSLATTKANYGYTFGSGTRLTVV.

The chain has TRBV20-1 and TRBJ2-5; D is uncertain. The V gene lost 0 bases and the J gene lost 5 bases, with 16 bases spanning the gap. Per the germline V gene, CDR1 is DFQATT and CDR2 is SNEGSKA (reference sequence). The CDR3 totals 15 residues. The CDR3 here is CSARDSQTAGETQYF. In DNA form, the CDR3 reads TGCAGTGCTAGAGATTCCCAGACCGCTGGGGAGACCCAGTACTTC.